Sequencing of this TCR beta chain was carried out in a study of blood T cell repertoires in COVID-19. Study information: Italy, Spain and the United States were the sources of the convalescent and acute COVID-19 samples. PBMCs, B-cell-depleted T cells, or T cells provided the cDNA or gDNA that made up the material.

Per the authors' pipeline: Nucleated cell number was recorded as an estimate derived from reference gene primer amplification. Only in-frame clones appear in the TCRdb table, and some are missing; sequencing was by immunoSEQ multiplex PCR. That table is the source of V, J and clone size, and D and trimming were worked out from the DNA. The sample holds hundreds of thousands of clones, 75% to 90% seen once. CDR3 length: 19 amino acids. The germline V gene encodes CDR1 LGHDT and CDR2 YNNKEL (reference sequence). V was shortened by 1 base and J by 0 bases, with 16 bases between the two germline ends. Material for sequencing was peripheral blood. This rearrangement joins TRBV3-1 (or the pseudogene TRBV3-2) to TRBJ2-6; TRBD1 is a possible D gene (7 bases). The TCR originated in a woman aged 55 to 70 with acute or convalescent COVID-19. The CDR3 DNA follows: TGTGCCAGCAGCCAAGGGTACAGGGGACTGAGCTCTGGGGCCAACGTCCTGACTTTC. This sequence encodes CASSQGYRGLSSGANVLTF.